The rows below give T cell receptor beta chains drawn from one sample of a study of shared clonotypes between healthy human individuals. Assay used: immunoSEQ multiplex PCR; TCRdb lists only in-frame clones, some missing. The sample holds about 1 million clones, about 76% seen once. The source material was memory CD4+ T cells sorted from blood. All receptors derive from a man younger than 35 in good health. Each CDR3 is given with its conserved first and last residue. The D gene is left open where the match is weak. The size of a clone is reported for some rows only, either as once, few or many, or as a class for expanded clones.

.	.	TRBV6-5	TRBJ2-3	TGTGCCAGCAGTGACGGGGGCACAGATACGCAGTATTTT	CASSDGGTDTQYF
.	.	TRBV5-8	TRBJ1-2	TGTGCCAGCAGCTTCGACAGGACAACTTATGGCTACACCTTC	CASSFDRTTYGYTF
few	TRBD1	TRBV6-1	TRBJ2-5	TGTGCCAGCATCACGACAGGGGGCCTGGAGACCCAGTACTTC	CASITTGGLETQYF
.	.	TRBV5-1	TRBJ1-6	TGCGCCAGCAGCTTGGATGACAGCTCCTATAATTCACCCCTCCACTTT	CASSLDDSSYNSPLHF
.	.	TRBV7-9	TRBJ1-6	TGTGCCAGCAGCCCCACCGGGACAATTAATTCACCCCTCCACTTT	CASSPTGTINSPLHF
.	.	TRBV6-1	TRBJ2-7	TGTGCCAGCAGTAGACAGGACGAGCAGTACTTC	CASSRQDEQYF
.	.	TRBV7-6	TRBJ2-7	TGTGCCAGCAGCGGGGACTACGAGCAGTACTTC	CASSGDYEQYF
.	.	TRBV10-1	TRBJ1-5	TGCGCCAGCAGTGCCAGGCGAGATCAGCCCCAGCATTTT	CASSARRDQPQHF
.	TRBD1	TRBV30	TRBJ2-7	TGTGCCTGGAGTGGTCCCGGGACAGGGTTTAGAGCTTACGAGCAGTACTTC	CAWSGPGTGFRAYEQYF
.	TRBD2	TRBV25-1	TRBJ2-7	TGTGCCAGCAGTGATTCCGCTAGCGGGAGTAATAACGAGCAGTACTTC	CASSDSASGSNNEQYF
.	TRBD2	TRBV30	TRBJ2-7	TGTGCCTGGAGCTCGGGAGGGATCCCCTACGAGCAGTACTTC	CAWSSGGIPYEQYF
.	TRBD1	TRBV25-1	TRBJ1-4	TGTGCCAGCAGTGGGGGGGACAGTGCAACTAATGAAAAACTGTTTTTT	CASSGGDSATNEKLFF
.	TRBD1	TRBV28	TRBJ1-6	TGTGCCAGCAGTTTATATGGATCGGGACAGGTGTATAATTCACCCCTCCACTTT	CASSLYGSGQVYNSPLHF
.	.	TRBV6-6	TRBJ1-3	TGTGCCAGCAGTTACCTGCGGAGGAACTCTGGAAACACCATATATTTT	CASSYLRRNSGNTIYF
.	TRBD1	TRBV18	TRBJ1-1	TGTGCCAGCTCACCAAACAGGGGGCACACTGAAGCTTTCTTT	CASSPNRGHTEAFF
.	.	TRBV30	TRBJ1-1	TGTGCCTGGAGTGGACGGATTGCCATGAACACTGAAGCTTTCTTT	CAWSGRIAMNTEAFF